Detailed here is one T cell receptor (beta chain). The data are from a study of blood T cell repertoires in COVID-19. With 5 bases removed from V and 0 bases from J, the gap between germline ends came to 6 bases. The CDR3 length is 14 residues. The germline V gene has CDR1 SGHRS and CDR2 YFSETQ. Sequencing used immunoSEQ multiplex PCR; TCRdb keeps in-frame clones, though not all of them. Of 99,000 or so clones listed, around four fifths are singletons. The sequenced sample was peripheral blood. The TCR sequence derives from a woman in her seventies with acute or convalescent COVID-19. The chain carries TRBV5-1 and TRBJ2-6; maybe TRBD2 (6 bases). The CDR3 DNA sequence: TGCGCCAGCAGGGGGGGCTCTGGGGCCAACGTCCTGACTTTC. It is translated as CASRGGSGANVLTF. Full variable domain (missing parts from reference TRBV5-1 and TRBJ2-6): KAGVTQTPRYLIKTRGQQVTLSCSPISGHRSVSWYQQTPGQGLQFLFEYFSETQRNKGNFPGRFSGRQFSNSRSEMNVSTLELGDSALYLCASRGGSGANVLTFGAGSRLTVL.